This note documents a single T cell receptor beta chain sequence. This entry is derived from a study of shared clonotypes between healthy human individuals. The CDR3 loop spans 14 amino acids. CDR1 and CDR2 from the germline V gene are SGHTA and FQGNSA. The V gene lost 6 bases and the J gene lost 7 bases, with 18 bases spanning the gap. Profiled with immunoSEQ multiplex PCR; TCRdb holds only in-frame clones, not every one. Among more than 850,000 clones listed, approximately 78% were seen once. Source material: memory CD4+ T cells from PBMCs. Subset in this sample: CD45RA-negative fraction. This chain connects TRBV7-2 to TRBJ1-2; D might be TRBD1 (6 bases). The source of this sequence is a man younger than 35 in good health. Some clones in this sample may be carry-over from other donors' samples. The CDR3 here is CASSYEPTGSGYTF. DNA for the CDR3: TGTGCCAGCAGTTATGAACCCACAGGGTCTGGCTACACCTTC.